One sample yielded the 10 T cell receptor beta chains listed below, sequenced in a study of T cell responses to AZD1222 COVID-19 vaccine. This table comes from immunoSEQ multiplex PCR, and its TCRdb copy is limited to in-frame clones, with some not included. The sample shows 150,000 to 200,000 clones, 87% of them seen only once. The source material was peripheral blood, sampled on day 0 of MenACWY control vaccination. The receptors come from an adult in good health.

The V gene is TRBV5-4, the J gene TRBJ2-7, with unresolved D. The germline V and J ends were trimmed by 0 bases and 0 bases, with 7 bases remaining between them. The CDR3 is 14 amino acids. Germline CDR1 reads SGHNT; CDR2 reads YYREEE (reference sequence). CDR3 DNA sequence: TGTGCCAGCAGCTTGGAGGTCGGCTCCTACGAGCAGTACTTC. This codes for CASSLEVGSYEQYF. The full variable domain, in which reference TRBV5-4 and TRBJ2-7 provide the parts outside the CDR3, is ETGVTQSPTHLIKTRGQQVTLRCSSQSGHNTVSWYQQALGQGPQFIFQYYREEENGRGNFPPRFSGLQFPNYSSELNVNALELDDSALYLCASSLEVGSYEQYFGPGTRLTVT.

V is TRBV6-2 or TRBV6-3 and J is TRBJ1-1; D might be TRBD1 (5 bases). The CDR3 contains 13 residues. Germline CDR1 is MNHEY and CDR2 is SVGEGT. V dropped 5 bases and J dropped 4 bases, with 11 bases sitting between them. The CDR3 DNA is TGTGCCAGCAGTAGGCAGGGCCCCACTGAAGCTTTCTTT. Amino acids: CASSRQGPTEAFF.

This chain uses TRBV30 with TRBJ1-6; D remains ambiguous. Germline CDR1 GTSNPN, CDR2 SVGIG (reference sequence). CDR3 length: 12 residues. V gave up 1 base and J gave up 7 bases, with 5 bases separating them. Written as DNA, the CDR3 is TGTGCCTGGAGTGGGCAGAATTCACCCCTCCACTTT. Its translation is CAWSGQNSPLHF. Together with reference TRBV30 and TRBJ1-6, the CDR3 gives the full variable domain: SQTIHQWPATLVQPVGSPLSLECTVEGTSNPNLYWYRQAAGRGLQLLFYSVGIGQISSEVPQNLSASRPQDRQFILSSKKLLLSDSGFYLCAWSGQNSPLHFGNGTRLTVT.

This chain connects TRBV24-1 to TRBJ2-1; TRBD2 matches at 7 bases. V was pared by 3 bases and J by 9 bases, with 19 bases of the junction left unmatched. Germline values: CDR1 KGHDR, CDR2 SFDVKD. CDR3 length: 18 amino acids. The CDR3 is CATSDPADAQLGGGEQFF. Written as DNA, the CDR3 is TGTGCCACCAGTGATCCCGCGGACGCTCAATTGGGGGGGGGTGAGCAGTTCTTC.

V and J are TRBV2 and TRBJ2-7, with TRBD2 identical over 8 bases. CDR1 and CDR2 (germline): SNHLY, FYNNEI. The junction had 12 bases not matched to a gene; V was cut back by 8 bases and J by 0 bases. This CDR3 has 16 residues. The DNA of the CDR3 is TGTGCCAGCTCCATTAGAATAGCGGGGAGCTCCTACGAGCAGTACTTC. Its protein is CASSIRIAGSSYEQYF.

This clone is a singleton in its sample. V and J are TRBV30 and TRBJ2-3, with a possible D match to TRBD1 (6 bases). The V and J ends lost 0 bases and 15 bases respectively, with 19 bases between them. The germline V gene has CDR1 GTSNPN and CDR2 SVGIG (reference sequence). The CDR3 loop spans 13 amino acids. The CDR3 DNA is TGTGCCTGGAGTGTACAGGGCGCGGACTCACAATATTTT. Translated: CAWSVQGADSQYF.

This sequence joins TRBV27 and TRBJ2-1, with D hard to call. This CDR3 region has 14 residues. CDR1 MNHEY and CDR2 SMNVEV come from the germline V gene (reference sequence). V lost 5 bases, J lost 6 bases, and 14 bases lay in between. The CDR3, as DNA: TGTGCCAGCAGTCCCTTGGCAGCCTTCAATGAGCAGTTCTTC. This sequence encodes CASSPLAAFNEQFF.

CDR3 sequence (DNA): TGTGCCAGCAGTTCGACCGAGAACACTGAAGCTTTCTTT. It specifies CASSSTENTEAFF. J is TRBJ1-1 and V is TRBV6-5; no definite D call. CDR1 is MNHEY, CDR2 SVGAGI, per germline. The CDR3 is 13 residues long. Trimming left V 4 bases short and J 1 base short, with 7 bases between.

The sample holds one count of this clone. The chain is built from TRBV6-6 and TRBJ2-7; TRBD1 might be the D (6 bases). The V and J ends lost 6 bases and 0 bases respectively, with 15 bases between them. The CDR3 is 15 residues long. Germline lookup yields CDR1 MNHNY and CDR2 SVGAGI (reference sequence). CDR3 sequence reads: CASRSTGSSSYEQYF. The CDR3 DNA follows: TGTGCCAGCAGATCCACAGGGAGTAGCTCCTACGAGCAGTACTTC.

V is TRBV25-1 and J is TRBJ2-1; D possibly corresponds to TRBD2 (6 bases). The V gene lost 3 bases and the J gene lost 3 bases, with 15 bases spanning the gap. Germline CDR1 reads MGHDK; CDR2 reads SYGVNS. The CDR3 is 16 residues long. The CDR3 here is CASSDRVGSGYNEQFF. CDR3 nucleotides: TGTGCCAGCAGTGATCGGGTCGGGAGTGGCTACAATGAGCAGTTCTTC. The variable domain in full, completed from reference TRBV25-1 and TRBJ2-1, reads EADIYQTPRYLVIGTGKKITLECSQTMGHDKMYWYQQDPGMELHLIHYSYGVNSTEKGDLSSESTVSRIRTEHFPLTLESARPSHTSQYLCASSDRVGSGYNEQFFGPGTRLTVL.